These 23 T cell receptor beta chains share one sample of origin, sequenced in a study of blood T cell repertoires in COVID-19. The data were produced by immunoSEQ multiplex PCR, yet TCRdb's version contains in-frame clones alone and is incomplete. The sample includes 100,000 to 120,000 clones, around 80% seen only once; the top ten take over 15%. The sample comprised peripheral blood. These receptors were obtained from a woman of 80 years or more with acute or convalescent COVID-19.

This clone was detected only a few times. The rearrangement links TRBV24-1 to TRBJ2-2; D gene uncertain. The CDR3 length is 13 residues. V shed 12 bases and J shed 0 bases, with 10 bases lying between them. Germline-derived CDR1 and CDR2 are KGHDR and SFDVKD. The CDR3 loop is CASRDTNTGELFF. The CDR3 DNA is TGTGCCTCACGAGATACGAACACCGGGGAGCTGTTTTTT.

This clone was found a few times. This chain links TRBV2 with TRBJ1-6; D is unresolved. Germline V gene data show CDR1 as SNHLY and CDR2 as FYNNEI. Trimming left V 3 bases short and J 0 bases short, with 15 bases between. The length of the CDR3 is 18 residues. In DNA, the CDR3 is TGTGCCAGCAGTGAGAGGATGTCCCCTAGCTCCTATAATTCACCCCTCCACTTT. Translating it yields CASSERMSPSSYNSPLHF. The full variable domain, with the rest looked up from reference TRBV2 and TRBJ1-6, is EPEVTQTPSHQVTQMGQEVILRCVPISNHLYFYWYRQILGQKVEFLVSFYNNEISEKSEIFDDQFSVERPDGSNFTLKIRSTKLEDSAMYFCASSERMSPSSYNSPLHFGNGTRLTVT.

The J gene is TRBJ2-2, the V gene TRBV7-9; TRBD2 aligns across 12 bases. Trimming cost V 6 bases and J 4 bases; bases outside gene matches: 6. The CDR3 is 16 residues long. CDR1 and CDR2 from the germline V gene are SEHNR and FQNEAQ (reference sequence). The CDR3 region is CASSLPGLAGTGELFF. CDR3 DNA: TGTGCCAGCAGTCTTCCGGGACTAGCGGGCACCGGGGAGCTGTTTTTT.

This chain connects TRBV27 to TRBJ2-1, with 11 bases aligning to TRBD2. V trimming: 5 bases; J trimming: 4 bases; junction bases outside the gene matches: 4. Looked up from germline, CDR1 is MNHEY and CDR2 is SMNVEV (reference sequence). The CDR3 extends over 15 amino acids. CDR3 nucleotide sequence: TGTGCCAGCAGTGCCGCTAGCGGGAGGTACAATGAGCAGTTCTTC. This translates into CASSAASGRYNEQFF.

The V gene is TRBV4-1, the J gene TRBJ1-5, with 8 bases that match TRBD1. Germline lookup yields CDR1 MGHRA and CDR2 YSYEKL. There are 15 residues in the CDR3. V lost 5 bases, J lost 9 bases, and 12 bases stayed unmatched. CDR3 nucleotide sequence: TGCGCCAGCAGCTCACAGGGGGGCGCAGACCCGCCCCAGCATTTT. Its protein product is CASSSQGGADPPQHF.

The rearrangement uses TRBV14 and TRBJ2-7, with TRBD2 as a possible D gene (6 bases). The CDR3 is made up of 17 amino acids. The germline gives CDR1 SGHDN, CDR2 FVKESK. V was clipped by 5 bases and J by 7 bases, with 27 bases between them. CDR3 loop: CASSERALSVKAWEQYF. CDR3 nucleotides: TGTGCCAGCAGCGAGCGGGCCCTCTCCGTCAAAGCGTGGGAGCAGTACTTC.

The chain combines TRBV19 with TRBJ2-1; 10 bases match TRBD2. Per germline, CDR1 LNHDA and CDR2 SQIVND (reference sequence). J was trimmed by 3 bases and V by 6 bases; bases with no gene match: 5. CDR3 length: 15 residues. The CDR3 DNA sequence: TGTGCCAGTAGGCTAACTAGCGGGGACTACAATGAGCAGTTCTTC. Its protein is CASRLTSGDYNEQFF.

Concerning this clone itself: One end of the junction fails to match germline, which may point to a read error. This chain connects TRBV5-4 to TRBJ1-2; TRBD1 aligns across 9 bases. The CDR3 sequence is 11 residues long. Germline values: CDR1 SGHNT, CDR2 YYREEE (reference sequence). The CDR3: CASSGDREGSF. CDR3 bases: TGTGCCAGCAGCGGGGACAGGGAGGGCTCCTTC.

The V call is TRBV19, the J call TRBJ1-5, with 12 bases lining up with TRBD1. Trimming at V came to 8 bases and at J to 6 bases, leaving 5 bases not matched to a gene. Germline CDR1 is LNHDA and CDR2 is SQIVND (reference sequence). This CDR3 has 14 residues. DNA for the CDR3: TGTGCCAGTTCTCCGGGACAGGGGGCTCAGCCCCAGCATTTT. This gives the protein CASSPGQGAQPQHF.

The CDR3 nucleotides are TGTGCCAGTAGTATAACTAGCGGGCTGAGCACAGATACGCAGTATTTT. Translation: CASSITSGLSTDTQYF. The chain is built from TRBV19 and TRBJ2-3; TRBD2 agrees at 9 bases. CDR1 is LNHDA and CDR2 is SQIVND in the germline V gene (reference sequence). CDR3 length: 16 residues. V gave up 2 bases and J gave up 0 bases; unmatched junction bases: 3.

The CDR3 DNA reads TGTGCCAGCAGCCGAGCAACTAATGAAAAACTGTTTTTT. Translating gives CASSRATNEKLFF. This chain connects TRBV14 to TRBJ1-4; D remains ambiguous. Trimming left V 4 bases short and J 0 bases short, with 3 bases between. The CDR3 contains 13 residues. Germline CDR1 reads SGHDN; CDR2 reads FVKESK.

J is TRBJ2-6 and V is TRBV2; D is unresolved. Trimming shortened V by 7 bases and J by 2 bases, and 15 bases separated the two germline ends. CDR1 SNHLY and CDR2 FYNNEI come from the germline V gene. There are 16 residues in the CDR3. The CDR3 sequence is CASTMGFNAGANVLTF. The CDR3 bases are TGTGCCAGCACCATGGGCTTTAATGCTGGGGCCAACGTCCTGACTTTC.

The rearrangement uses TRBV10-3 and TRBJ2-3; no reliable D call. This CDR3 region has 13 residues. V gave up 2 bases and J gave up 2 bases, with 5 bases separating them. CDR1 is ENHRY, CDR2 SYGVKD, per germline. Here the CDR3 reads CAISEENTDTQYF. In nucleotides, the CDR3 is TGTGCCATCAGTGAGGAGAACACAGATACGCAGTATTTT.

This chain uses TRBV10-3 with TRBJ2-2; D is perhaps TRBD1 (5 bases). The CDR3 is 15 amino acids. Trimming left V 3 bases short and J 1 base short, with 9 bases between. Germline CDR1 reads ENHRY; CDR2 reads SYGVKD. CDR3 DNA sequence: TGTGCCATCAGTGACAGTACAGGGAACACCGGGGAGCTGTTTTTT. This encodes CAISDSTGNTGELFF.

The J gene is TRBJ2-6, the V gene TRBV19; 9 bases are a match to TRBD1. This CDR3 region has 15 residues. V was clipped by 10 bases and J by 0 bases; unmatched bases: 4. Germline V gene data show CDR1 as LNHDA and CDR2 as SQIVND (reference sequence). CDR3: CATATGGSGANVLTF. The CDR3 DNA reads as TGTGCCACCGCGACAGGGGGCTCTGGGGCCAACGTCCTGACTTTC.

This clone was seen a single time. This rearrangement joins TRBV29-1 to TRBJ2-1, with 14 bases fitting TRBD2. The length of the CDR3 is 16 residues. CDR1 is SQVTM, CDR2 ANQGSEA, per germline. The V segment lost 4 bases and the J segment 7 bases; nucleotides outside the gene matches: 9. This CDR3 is CSVVGLAGAAVNEQFF. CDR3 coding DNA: TGCAGCGTTGTGGGACTAGCGGGAGCGGCGGTGAATGAGCAGTTCTTC.

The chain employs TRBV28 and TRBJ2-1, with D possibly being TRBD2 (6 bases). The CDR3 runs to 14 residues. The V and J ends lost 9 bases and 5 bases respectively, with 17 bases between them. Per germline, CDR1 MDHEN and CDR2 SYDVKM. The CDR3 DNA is TGTGCCAGTTCCCTAACCACGGGAGACAATGAGCAGTTCTTC. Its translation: CASSLTTGDNEQFF.

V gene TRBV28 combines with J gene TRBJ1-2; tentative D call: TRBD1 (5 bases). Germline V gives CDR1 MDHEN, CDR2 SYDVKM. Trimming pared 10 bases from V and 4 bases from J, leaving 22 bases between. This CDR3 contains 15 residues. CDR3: CAIISYQGAGYGYTF. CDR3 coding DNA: TGTGCCATCATCAGTTATCAAGGGGCTGGCTATGGCTACACCTTC.

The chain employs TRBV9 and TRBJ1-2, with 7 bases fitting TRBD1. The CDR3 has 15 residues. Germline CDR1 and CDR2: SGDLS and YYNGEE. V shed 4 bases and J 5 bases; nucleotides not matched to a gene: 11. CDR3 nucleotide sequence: TGTGCCAGCAGCACCCGACAGGGCAGGGGGTATGGCTACACCTTC. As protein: CASSTRQGRGYGYTF.

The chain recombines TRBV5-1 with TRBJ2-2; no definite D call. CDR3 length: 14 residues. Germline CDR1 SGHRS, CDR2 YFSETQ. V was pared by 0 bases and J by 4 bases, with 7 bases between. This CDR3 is CASSLGLGTGELFF. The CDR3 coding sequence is TGCGCCAGCAGCTTGGGGCTAGGCACCGGGGAGCTGTTTTTT. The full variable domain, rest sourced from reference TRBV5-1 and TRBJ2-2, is KAGVTQTPRYLIKTRGQQVTLSCSPISGHRSVSWYQQTPGQGLQFLFEYFSETQRNKGNFPGRFSGRQFSNSRSEMNVSTLELGDSALYLCASSLGLGTGELFFGEGSRLTVL.

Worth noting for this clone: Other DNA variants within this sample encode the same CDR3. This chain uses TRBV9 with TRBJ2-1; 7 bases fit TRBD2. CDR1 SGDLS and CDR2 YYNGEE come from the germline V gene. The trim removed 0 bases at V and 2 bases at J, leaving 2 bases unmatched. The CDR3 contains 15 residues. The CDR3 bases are TGTGCCAGCAGCGTAGGCGGGAGCACCTACAATGAGCAGTTCTTC. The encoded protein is CASSVGGSTYNEQFF.

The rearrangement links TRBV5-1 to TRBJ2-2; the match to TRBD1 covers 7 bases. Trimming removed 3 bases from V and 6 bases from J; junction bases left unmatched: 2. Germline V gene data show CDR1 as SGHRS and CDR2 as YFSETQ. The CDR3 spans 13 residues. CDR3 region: CASSSTGPGELFF. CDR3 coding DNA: TGCGCCAGCAGCTCGACAGGGCCCGGGGAGCTGTTTTTT.

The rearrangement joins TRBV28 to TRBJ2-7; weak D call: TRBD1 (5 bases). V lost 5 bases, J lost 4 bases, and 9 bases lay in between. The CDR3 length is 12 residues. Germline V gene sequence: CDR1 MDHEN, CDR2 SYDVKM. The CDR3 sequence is CASSLPGYEQYF. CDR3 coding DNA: TGTGCCAGCAGTCTCCCAGGGTACGAGCAGTACTTC.